This TCR beta chain is from a study of beta chain features in type 1 diabetes. Germline V gives CDR1 SNHLY, CDR2 FYNNEI. CDR3 length equals 15 residues. V lost 3 bases to trimming and J lost 4 bases, with 15 bases between them. Findings and limits, study-wide: Within each of all four CD4+ subsets, Type 1 diabetes patients had TCRB CDR3s that were moderately but significantly shorter.

Of the isolated RNA, all was reverse transcribed, and so the sequenced material was expressed TCRB transcripts. The protocol was immunoSEQ multiplex PCR, while the TCRdb copy is restricted to in-frame clones and leaves out a portion. Among 240,000 or so clones listed, approximately 15% were seen once. This clone was counted between two and nine times. Its antigen remains unidentified. The sequenced sample was naive CD4+ T cells from blood. The clonotype originates from a man aged 25-40 years with type 1 diabetes. The rearrangement joins TRBV2 to TRBJ1-2, with D possibly being TRBD1 (6 bases). The CDR3 here is CASSDNRDTVYGYTF. The CDR3 nucleotides read TGTGCCAGCAGTGATAACAGGGACACTGTCTATGGCTACACCTTC.